This TCR beta chain was captured in a study of blood T cell repertoires in COVID-19. For the study at large: COVID-19 samples collected from the United States, Italy and Spain covered acute and convalescent phases. PBMCs, B-cell-depleted T cells, or T cells were the source of the cDNA or gDNA that made up the material.

The V gene's germline CDR1 is SGHDN and CDR2 FVKESK. This CDR3 contains 14 residues. Trimming removed 4 bases from V and 4 bases from J; junction bases left unmatched: 6. In the original workflow: Reference gene primer amplification gave nucleated cell count estimates. Only in-frame clones appear in the TCRdb table, and some are missing; sequencing was by immunoSEQ multiplex PCR. The D gene and trimming were derived from the DNA, and the V and J assignments and clone size from that table. The table lists some 100,000 clones, 92% of them singletons. The chain links TRBV14 to TRBJ2-7; TRBD1 matches at 8 bases. The sequence came from an older woman with active COVID-19. Material for sequencing was peripheral blood. CDR3 DNA sequence: TGTGCCAGCAGCCCATGGACAGGGAGGTACGAGCAGTACTTC. It translates to CASSPWTGRYEQYF.